This T cell receptor beta chain was identified during a study of OX40 agonist ivuxolimab in advanced cancers. Overall study context: The diagnoses of dose-escalation patients were hepatocellular carcinoma, melanoma, renal cell or head and neck cancer. A partial response was reached by three patients: one with hepatocellular carcinoma and two with cutaneous melanoma.

Method: immunoSEQ multiplex PCR; TCRdb's copy keeps in-frame clones and lacks some. The repertoire holds almost 80,000 clones, roughly 84% seen once, with roughly 0.26% in the top ten. Germline V gene sequence: CDR1 SGHRS, CDR2 YFSETQ. V dropped 4 bases and J dropped 3 bases, with 19 bases sitting between them. The CDR3 contains 16 residues. The V call is TRBV5-1, the J call TRBJ1-1; no reliable D call. This clonotype was sampled from an adult with an advanced solid tumor such as melanoma, head and neck, liver or kidney cancer. The source was CD4+ or CD8+ T cells sorted from blood, collected in a trial of the OX40 agonist ivuxolimab. The CDR3 DNA follows: TGCGCCAGCAGCCTCGGTGGAAGGGTAGGCGACACTGAAGCTTTCTTT. Protein sequence: CASSLGGRVGDTEAFF.